The entry below gives a single T cell receptor beta chain sequence along with its context. There is no known antigen for this receptor. Base qualities are not recorded, but no much larger clone differs from it by a single base. The entire amount of isolated RNA was reverse transcribed using the High Capacity cDNA Reverse Transcription Kit, so the sequenced TCRB transcripts were expressed ones. Naive, central memory and regulatory T cell samples underwent deep immunoSEQ sequencing, averaging roughly 3.3 million total reads per sample. After sorted cells were lysed in RLT buffer, RNA was extracted with DNase-treated RNeasy Micro or Mini kits, with the choice depending on cell number. Each cell subset was processed separately to prevent cross-contamination, with patient and healthy donor samples processed together. TCRB sequences were amplified from cDNA with the immunoSEQ multiplex PCR, producing 87-bp fragments spanning the CDR3 region. Sequencing of the amplicons was done on the Illumina HiSeq platform. The authors' analysis ran thus. PCR bias was computationally corrected using synthetic template baselines, reads within Hamming distance 2 were collapsed, and singletons that could not be merged were discarded. Reads were aligned to IMGT to assign V, D and J genes, CDR3 length, and insertions or deletions at six rearrangement sites. Within each subset, clonotype counts were normalized to the number of sorted cells before true diversity and Gini coefficients were calculated with the tcR R package. The overlap coefficient, calculated on TCRB nucleotide sequences, was used to quantify repertoire sharing. As a proxy for the pre-selection repertoire, out-of-frame TCRB sequences from naive cells were analyzed. TCRdb stores this immuneACCESS table with in-frame sequences only. Part of the clones is absent; in the studies checked, under half of the shortfall reflects unresolved V genes, and no reason is known for the rest. Clonal size and the V and J genes are those of that table, whereas D and trimming came from the DNA. This sample is represented by 200,000 to 250,000 clones; around 65% of them were singletons. Together, the top ten hold around 0.057% of the sample.

This entry is derived from a study of beta chain features in type 1 diabetes (dated by TCRdb to 2016 to 2019). Regarding the complete study: Mean age, gender distribution, total cell number and subset yield did not differ between patients and healthy donors. A total of roughly 98,000,000 sorted cells were examined across all samples, and a strong correlation was observed between cell number per subset and RNA yield. In the study, TCRB repertoires of sorted circulating CD4+ T cell subsets from recently diagnosed type 1 diabetes patients were compared with those of matched healthy donors. Naive and central memory subsets were obtained from all 30 or so donors, but regulatory and stem cell-like memory subsets were isolated from only 8 patients and roughly eight healthy donors.

Overall results and qualifications from the work: Shorter templates might have been favored by PCR, but patient and control samples were amplified and corrected together, so both groups would have been affected equally by any skew. Naive, central memory and regulatory TCRB repertoires appeared to be more similar among patients than among healthy donors. Because cDNA was sequenced instead of genomic DNA, highly expressing activated cells could be over-represented, though the groups showed no difference in activation or CD3 levels. Because the HLA sub-analyses included only small numbers of individuals, any influence of HLA type on TCRB rearrangement was left unresolved. Type 1 diabetes patients showed a moderate but significant shortening of TCRB CDR3 length in all four CD4+ subsets. Patients with type 1 diabetes made fewer insertions and deleted more nucleotides at VDJ recombination sites, implying thymic rearrangement abnormalities.

CDR1 and CDR2 were assigned from the germline V gene as SQVTM and ANQGSEA. The CDR3, from cysteine to phenylalanine, totals 14 residues. Only CDR3 DNA remains: 42 bases, in frame from the first base. The V and J ends are trimmed by 4 bases and 8 bases, leaving 20 bases between them. From each donor, a single peripheral blood sample of around 0.12 L on average was drawn into heparinised tubes. Naive, central memory, regulatory and stem cell-like memory CD4+ T cells were sorted on a BD FACSAria II using a panel including CD45RO, CCR7, CD25, CD127, CD95 and CD27. All sorted populations exceeded 95% purity. Right away, PBMCs were isolated by Lymphoprep density gradient centrifugation and were stained directly, with no culture step. So that batch effects would be minimized, each experiment stained and sorted samples in pairs, pairing one healthy donor with one patient.

The sample was naive CD4+ T cells from blood. The cell subset or site label on this specimen signifies: true naive CD4+ T cells. The origin of this receptor is a man aged 25-45 years in good health. In this chain, TRBV29-1 is recombined with TRBJ1-2; the D gene is perhaps TRBD1, from 5 matching bases. The CDR3 region reads CSVVDTLPGYGYTF. The DNA sequence reads TGCAGCGTTGTGGACACCCTGCCGGGCTACGGCTACACCTTC.